These T cell receptor beta chains were read from a single sample in a study of control samples from healthy donors and cancer patients. TCRdb's table, derived via immunoSEQ multiplex PCR, lists solely in-frame clones and lacks some. This table holds approximately 79,000 clones, 89% found once. Material: blood. These receptors came from a man aged 50-60 years in good health. The CDR3 runs from the conserved cysteine through the conserved F or W. A D gene is named only where the DNA matches it firmly.

v_call,j_call,d_call,cdr3_aa,cdr3_nt
TRBV14,TRBJ2-7,-,CASSQDRVGQRRYEQYF,TGTGCCAGCAGCCAAGATCGGGTTGGACAGAGACGCTACGAGCAGTACTTC
TRBV7-8,TRBJ2-5,-,CASTSVDSLRETQYF,TGTGCCAGCACCTCGGTGGACTCCCTGCGGGAGACCCAGTACTTC
TRBV1,TRBJ2-1,-,CTSSHQQGALGNEQFF,TGCACCAGCAGCCATCAACAGGGGGCGCTTGGGAATGAGCAGTTCTTC
TRBV7-9,TRBJ1-4,-,CASSLRSAPLPWANEKLFF,TGTGCCAGCAGCTTAAGGTCAGCCCCGTTGCCTTGGGCTAATGAAAAACTGTTTTTT
TRBV3-1/TRBV3-2,TRBJ2-7,-,CASSQEAGTYEQYF,TGTGCCAGCAGCCAAGAGGCAGGGACCTACGAGCAGTACTTC
TRBV5-1,TRBJ1-1,-,CASSLHQGEAFF,TGCGCCAGCAGCTTGCACCAGGGAGAAGCTTTCTTT
TRBV27,TRBJ1-3,-,CASSPGSGNTIYF,TGTGCCAGCTCCCCTGGCTCTGGAAACACCATATATTTT
TRBV18,TRBJ1-1,-,CASSPQSDEGAFF,TGTGCCAGCTCACCCCAAAGCGACGAGGGAGCTTTCTTT
TRBV11-3,TRBJ2-6,-,CASSPRKSSGANVLTF,TGTGCCAGCAGCCCTCGAAAAAGCTCTGGGGCCAACGTCCTGACTTTC
TRBV9,TRBJ1-4,TRBD1,CASSWGQGNEKLFF,TGTGCCAGCAGCTGGGGACAGGGTAATGAAAAACTGTTTTTT